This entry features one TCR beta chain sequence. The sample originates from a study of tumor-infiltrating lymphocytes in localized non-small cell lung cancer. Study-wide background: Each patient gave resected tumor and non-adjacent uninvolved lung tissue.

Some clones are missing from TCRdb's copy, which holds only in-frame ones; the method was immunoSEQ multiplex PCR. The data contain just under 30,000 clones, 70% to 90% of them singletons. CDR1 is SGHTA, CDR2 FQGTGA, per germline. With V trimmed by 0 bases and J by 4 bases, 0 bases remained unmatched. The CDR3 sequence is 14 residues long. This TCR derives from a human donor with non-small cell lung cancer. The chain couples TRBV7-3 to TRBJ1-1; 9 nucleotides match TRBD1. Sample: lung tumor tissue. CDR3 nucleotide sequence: TGTGCCAGCAGCTTAACGACAGGGGGCACTGAAGCTTTCTTT. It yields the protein CASSLTTGGTEAFF. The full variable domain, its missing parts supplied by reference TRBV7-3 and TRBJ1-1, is GAGVSQTPSNKVTEKGKYVELRCDPISGHTALYWYRQSLGQGPEFLIYFQGTGAADDSGLPNDRFFAVRPEGSVSTLKIQRTERGDSAVYLCASSLTTGGTEAFFGQGTRLTVV.